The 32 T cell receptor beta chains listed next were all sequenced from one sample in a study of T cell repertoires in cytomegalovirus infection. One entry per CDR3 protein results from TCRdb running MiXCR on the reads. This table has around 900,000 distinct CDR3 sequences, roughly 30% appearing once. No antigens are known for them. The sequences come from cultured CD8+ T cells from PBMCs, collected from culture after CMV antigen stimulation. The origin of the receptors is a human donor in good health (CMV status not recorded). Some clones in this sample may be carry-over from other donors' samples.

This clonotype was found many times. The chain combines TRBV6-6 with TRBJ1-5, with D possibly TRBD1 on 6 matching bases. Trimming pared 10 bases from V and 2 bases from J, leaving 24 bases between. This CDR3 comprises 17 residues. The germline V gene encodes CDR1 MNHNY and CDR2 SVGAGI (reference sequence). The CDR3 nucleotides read TGTGCCACCCTGTTTAGGGACAAGGGTGCTGGCAATCAGCCCCAGCATTTT. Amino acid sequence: CATLFRDKGAGNQPQHF.

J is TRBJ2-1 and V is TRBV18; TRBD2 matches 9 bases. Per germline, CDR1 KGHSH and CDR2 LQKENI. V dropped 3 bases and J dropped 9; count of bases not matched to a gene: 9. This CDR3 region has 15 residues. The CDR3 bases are TGTGCCAGCTCACCTCCGACGGGACTAGCTGGTGAGCAGTTCTTC. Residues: CASSPPTGLAGEQFF. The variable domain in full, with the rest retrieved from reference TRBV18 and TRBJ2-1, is NAGVMQNPRHLVRRRGQEARLRCSPMKGHSHVYWYRQLPEEGLKFMVYLQKENIIDESGMPKERFSAEFPKEGPSILRIQQVVRGDSAAYFCASSPPTGLAGEQFFGPGTRLTVL.

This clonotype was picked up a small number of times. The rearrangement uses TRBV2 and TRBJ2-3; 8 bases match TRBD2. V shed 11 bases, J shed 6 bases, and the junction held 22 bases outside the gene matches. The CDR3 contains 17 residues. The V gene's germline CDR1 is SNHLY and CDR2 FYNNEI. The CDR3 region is CAGGPNPGLDFVDTQYF. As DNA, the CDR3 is TGTGCCGGGGGGCCGAATCCGGGACTAGATTTCGTTGATACGCAGTATTTT. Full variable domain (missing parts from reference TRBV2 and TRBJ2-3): EPEVTQTPSHQVTQMGQEVILRCVPISNHLYFYWYRQILGQKVEFLVSFYNNEISEKSEIFDDQFSVERPDGSNFTLKIRSTKLEDSAMYFCAGGPNPGLDFVDTQYFGPGTRLTVL.

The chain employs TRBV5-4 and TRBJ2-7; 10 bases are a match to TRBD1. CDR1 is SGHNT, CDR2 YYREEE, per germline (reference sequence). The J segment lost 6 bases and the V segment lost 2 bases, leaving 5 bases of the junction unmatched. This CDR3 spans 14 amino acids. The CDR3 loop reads CASSFDRGPGEQYF. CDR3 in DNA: TGTGCCAGCAGCTTTGACAGGGGGCCGGGCGAGCAGTACTTC.

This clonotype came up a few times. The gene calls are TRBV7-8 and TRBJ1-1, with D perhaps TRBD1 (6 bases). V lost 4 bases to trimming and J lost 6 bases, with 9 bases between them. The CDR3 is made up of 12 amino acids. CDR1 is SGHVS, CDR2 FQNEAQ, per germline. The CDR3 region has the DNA TGTGCCAGCAGCTACAGGGCCCCTGAAGCTTTCTTT. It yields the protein CASSYRAPEAFF.

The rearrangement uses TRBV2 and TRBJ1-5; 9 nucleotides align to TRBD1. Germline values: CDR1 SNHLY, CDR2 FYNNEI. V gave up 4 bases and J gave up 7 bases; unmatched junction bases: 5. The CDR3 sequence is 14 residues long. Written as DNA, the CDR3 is TGTGCCAGCAGTGTGGGACAGGGCCAACAGCCCCAGCATTTT. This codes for CASSVGQGQQPQHF.

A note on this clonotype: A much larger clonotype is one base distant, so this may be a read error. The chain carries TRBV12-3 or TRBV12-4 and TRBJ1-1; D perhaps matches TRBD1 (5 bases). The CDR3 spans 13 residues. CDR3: CVSRAGRNTEAFF. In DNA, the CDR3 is TGTGTCAGCAGGGCCGGACGGAACACTGAAGCTTTCTTT.

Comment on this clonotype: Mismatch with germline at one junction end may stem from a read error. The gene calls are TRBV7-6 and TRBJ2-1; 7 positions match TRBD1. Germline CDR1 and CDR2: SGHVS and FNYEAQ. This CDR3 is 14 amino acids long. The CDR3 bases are TGTGTCAGCAGCCCCGACAGGGTGGGCAATGAGCAGTTCTTC. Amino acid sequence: CVSSPDRVGNEQFF. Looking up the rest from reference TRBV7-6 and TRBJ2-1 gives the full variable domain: GAGVSQSPRYKVTKRGQDVALRCDPISGHVSLYWYRQALGQGPEFLTYFNYEAQQDKSGLPNDRFSAERPEGSISTLTIQRTEQRDSAMYRCVSSPDRVGNEQFFGPGTRLTVL.

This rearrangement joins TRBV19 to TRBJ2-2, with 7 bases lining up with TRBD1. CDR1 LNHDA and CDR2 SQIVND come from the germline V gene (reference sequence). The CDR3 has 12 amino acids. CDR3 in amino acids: CVRTGNTGELFF. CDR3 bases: TGTGTCAGGACAGGGAACACCGGGGAGCTGTTTTTT.

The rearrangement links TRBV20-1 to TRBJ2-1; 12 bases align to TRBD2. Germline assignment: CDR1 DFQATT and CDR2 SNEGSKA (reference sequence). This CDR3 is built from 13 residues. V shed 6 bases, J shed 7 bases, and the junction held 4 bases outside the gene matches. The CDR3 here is CSAPSGGANEQFF. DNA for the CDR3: TGCAGTGCCCCTAGCGGGGGGGCGAATGAGCAGTTCTTC.

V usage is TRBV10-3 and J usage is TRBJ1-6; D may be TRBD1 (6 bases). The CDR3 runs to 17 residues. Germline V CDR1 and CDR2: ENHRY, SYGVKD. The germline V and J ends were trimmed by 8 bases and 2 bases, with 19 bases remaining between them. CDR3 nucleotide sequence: TGTGCCATCCTTTGGACAGTCGACAACCCCTATAATTCACCCCTCCACTTT. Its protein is CAILWTVDNPYNSPLHF.

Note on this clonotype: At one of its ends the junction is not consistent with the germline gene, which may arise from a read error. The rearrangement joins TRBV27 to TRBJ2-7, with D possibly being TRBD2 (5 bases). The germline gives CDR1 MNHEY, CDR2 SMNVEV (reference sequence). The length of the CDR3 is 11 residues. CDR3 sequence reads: CASSFRELPPF. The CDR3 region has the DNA TGTGCCAGCAGTTTCCGGGAACTACCCCCCTTC.

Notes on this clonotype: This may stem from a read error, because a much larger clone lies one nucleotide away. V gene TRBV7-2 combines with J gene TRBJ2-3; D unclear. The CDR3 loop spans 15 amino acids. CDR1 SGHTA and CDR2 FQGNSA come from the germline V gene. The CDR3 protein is CANSLAGPYTDTQYF. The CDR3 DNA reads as TGTGCCAACAGCCTCGCTGGCCCTTACACAGATACGCAGTATTTT.

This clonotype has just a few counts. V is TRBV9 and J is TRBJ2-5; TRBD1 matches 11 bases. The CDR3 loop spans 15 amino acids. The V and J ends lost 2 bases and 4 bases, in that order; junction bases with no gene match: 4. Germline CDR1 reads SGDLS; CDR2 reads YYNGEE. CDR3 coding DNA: TGTGCCAGCAGCGTGGGGACAGGGGGAGGAGAGACCCAGTACTTC. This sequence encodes CASSVGTGGGETQYF.

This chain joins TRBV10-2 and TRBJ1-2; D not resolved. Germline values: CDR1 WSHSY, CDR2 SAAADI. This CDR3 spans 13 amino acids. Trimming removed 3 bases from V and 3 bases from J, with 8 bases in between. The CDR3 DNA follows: TGCGCCAGCAGTGAATCCGGGCACTATGGCTACACCTTC. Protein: CASSESGHYGYTF.

This CDR3 is CASSPRTPRHYNEQFF. The CDR3 coding sequence is TGTGCCAGCAGCCCCCGGACACCTCGACACTACAATGAGCAGTTCTTC. This chain links TRBV7-9 with TRBJ2-1; TRBD1 is a possible D gene (5 bases). This CDR3 is 16 amino acids long. Germline V CDR1 and CDR2: SEHNR, FQNEAQ (reference sequence). The ends were cut back, 5 bases at V and 3 bases at J, with 17 bases in the middle.

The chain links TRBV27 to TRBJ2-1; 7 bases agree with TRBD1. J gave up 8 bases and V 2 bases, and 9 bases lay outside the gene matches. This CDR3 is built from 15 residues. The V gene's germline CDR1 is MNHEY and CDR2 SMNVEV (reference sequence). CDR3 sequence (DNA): TGTGCCAGCAGTTTAGGGGGACATGGGACAGATGAGCAGTTCTTC. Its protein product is CASSLGGHGTDEQFF.

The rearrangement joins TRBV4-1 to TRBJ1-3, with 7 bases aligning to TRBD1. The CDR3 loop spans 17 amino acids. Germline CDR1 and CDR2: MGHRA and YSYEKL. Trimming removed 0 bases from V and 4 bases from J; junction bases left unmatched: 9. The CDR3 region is CASSQDPIDRVGNTIYF. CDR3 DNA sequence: TGCGCCAGCAGCCAAGACCCAATCGACAGGGTAGGAAACACCATATATTTT.

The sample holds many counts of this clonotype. CDR3 coding DNA: TGTGCCAGCAGCTTTCCCGGGCGTCTAGCGGGGGGACCCAACACCGGGGAGCTGTTTTTT. Residues: CASSFPGRLAGGPNTGELFF. The genes are TRBV7-8 and TRBJ2-2; 11 nucleotides agree with TRBD2. CDR1 and CDR2 (germline): SGHVS, FQNEAQ. The ends lost 3 bases at V and 2 bases at J; junction bases unmatched: 14. The CDR3 is 20 residues long.

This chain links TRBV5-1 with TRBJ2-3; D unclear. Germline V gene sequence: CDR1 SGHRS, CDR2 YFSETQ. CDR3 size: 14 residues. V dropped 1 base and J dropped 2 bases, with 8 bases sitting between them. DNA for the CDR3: TGCGCCAGCAGCTTGAGCCCTTTCACAGATACGCAGTATTTT. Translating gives CASSLSPFTDTQYF.

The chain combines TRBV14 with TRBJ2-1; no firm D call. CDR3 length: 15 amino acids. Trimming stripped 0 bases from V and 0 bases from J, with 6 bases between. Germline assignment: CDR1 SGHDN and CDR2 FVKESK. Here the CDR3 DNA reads TGTGCCAGCAGCCAAGAACCGAGCTCCTACAATGAGCAGTTCTTC. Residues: CASSQEPSSYNEQFF.

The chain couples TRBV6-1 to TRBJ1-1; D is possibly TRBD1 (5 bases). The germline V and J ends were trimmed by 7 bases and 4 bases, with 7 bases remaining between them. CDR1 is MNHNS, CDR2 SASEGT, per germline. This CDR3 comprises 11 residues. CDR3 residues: CASTRATEAFF. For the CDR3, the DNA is TGTGCCAGCACCAGGGCCACTGAAGCTTTCTTT.

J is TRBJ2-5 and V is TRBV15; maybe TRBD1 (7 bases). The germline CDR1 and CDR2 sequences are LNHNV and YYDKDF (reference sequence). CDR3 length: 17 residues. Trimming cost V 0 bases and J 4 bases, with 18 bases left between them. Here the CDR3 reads CATSRDRRYRGGETQYF. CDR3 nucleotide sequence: TGTGCCACCAGCAGAGATCGAAGGTACAGGGGAGGAGAGACCCAGTACTTC.

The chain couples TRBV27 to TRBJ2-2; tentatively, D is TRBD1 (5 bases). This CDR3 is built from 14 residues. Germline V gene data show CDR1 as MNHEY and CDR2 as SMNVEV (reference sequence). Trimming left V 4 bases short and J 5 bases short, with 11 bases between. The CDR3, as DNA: TGTGCCAGCAGTTCAAAAGGGGTAACCGGGGAGCTGTTTTTT. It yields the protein CASSSKGVTGELFF.

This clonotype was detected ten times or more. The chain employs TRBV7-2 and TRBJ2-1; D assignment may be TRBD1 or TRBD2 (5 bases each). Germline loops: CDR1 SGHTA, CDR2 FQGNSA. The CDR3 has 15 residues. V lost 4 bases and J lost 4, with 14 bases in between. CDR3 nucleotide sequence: TGTGCCAGCAGCTCGGGACCCTACCAGTACAATGAGCAGTTCTTC. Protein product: CASSSGPYQYNEQFF.

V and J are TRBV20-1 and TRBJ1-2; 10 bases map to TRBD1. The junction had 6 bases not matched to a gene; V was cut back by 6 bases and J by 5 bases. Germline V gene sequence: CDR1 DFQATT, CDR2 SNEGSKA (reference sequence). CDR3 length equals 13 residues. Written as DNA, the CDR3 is TGCAGTGCCCCAGGACAGGGGGGGTATGGCTACACCTTC. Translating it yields CSAPGQGGYGYTF.

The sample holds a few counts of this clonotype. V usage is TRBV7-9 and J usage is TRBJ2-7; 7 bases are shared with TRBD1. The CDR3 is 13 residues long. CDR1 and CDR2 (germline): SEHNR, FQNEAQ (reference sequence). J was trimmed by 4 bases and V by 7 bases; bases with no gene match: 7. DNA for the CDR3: TGTGCCAGCACCGGGGACAGATCTTACGAGCAGTACGTC. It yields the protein CASTGDRSYEQYV.

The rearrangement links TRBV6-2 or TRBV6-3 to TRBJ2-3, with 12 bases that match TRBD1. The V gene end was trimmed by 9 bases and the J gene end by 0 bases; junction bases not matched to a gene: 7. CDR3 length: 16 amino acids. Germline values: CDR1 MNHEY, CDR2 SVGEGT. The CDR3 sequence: CASPPGQGASTDTQYF. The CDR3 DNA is TGTGCCAGTCCCCCGGGACAGGGGGCGAGCACAGATACGCAGTATTTT.

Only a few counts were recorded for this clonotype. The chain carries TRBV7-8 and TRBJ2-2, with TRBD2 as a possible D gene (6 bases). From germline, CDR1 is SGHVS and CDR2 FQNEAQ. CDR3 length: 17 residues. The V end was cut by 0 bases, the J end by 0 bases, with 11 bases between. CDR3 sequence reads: CASSLAREQPNTGELFF. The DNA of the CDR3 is TGTGCCAGCAGCTTAGCGCGGGAACAGCCGAACACCGGGGAGCTGTTTTTT.

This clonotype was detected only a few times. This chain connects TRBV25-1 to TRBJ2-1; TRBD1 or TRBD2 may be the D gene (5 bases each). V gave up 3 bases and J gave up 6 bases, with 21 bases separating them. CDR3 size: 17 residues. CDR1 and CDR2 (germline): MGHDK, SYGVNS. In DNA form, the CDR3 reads TGTGCCAGCAGTGATTATCCGGGACGGAGGAAGACCAATGAGCAGTTCTTC. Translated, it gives CASSDYPGRRKTNEQFF. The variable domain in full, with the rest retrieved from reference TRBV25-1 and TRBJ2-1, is EADIYQTPRYLVIGTGKKITLECSQTMGHDKMYWYQQDPGMELHLIHYSYGVNSTEKGDLSSESTVSRIRTEHFPLTLESARPSHTSQYLCASSDYPGRRKTNEQFFGPGTRLTVL.

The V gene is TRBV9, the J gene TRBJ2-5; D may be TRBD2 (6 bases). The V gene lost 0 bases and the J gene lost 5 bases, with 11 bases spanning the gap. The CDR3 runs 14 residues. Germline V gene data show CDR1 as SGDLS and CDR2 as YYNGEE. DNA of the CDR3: TGTGCCAGCAGCGTAGAAGGAGGGTGGGAGACCCAGTACTTC. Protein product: CASSVEGGWETQYF.

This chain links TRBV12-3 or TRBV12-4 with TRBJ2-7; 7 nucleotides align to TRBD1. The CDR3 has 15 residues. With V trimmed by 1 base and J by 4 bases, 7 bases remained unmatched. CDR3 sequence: CASSLESGGLYEQYF. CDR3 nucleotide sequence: TGTGCCAGCAGTTTAGAATCAGGGGGTTTGTACGAGCAGTACTTC.